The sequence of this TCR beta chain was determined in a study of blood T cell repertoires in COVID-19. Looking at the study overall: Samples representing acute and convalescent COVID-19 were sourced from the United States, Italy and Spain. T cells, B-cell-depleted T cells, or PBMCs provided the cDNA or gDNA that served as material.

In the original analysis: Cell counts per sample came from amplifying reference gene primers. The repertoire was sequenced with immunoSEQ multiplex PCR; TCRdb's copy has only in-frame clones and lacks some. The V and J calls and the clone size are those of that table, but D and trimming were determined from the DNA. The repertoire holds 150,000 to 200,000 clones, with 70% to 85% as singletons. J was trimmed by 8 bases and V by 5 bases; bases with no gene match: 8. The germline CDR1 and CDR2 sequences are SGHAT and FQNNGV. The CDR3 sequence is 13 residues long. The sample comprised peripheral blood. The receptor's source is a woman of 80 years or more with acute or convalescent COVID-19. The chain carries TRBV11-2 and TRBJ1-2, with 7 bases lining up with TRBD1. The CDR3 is CASSLRQGAGYTF. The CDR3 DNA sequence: TGTGCCAGCAGCCTTAGACAGGGTGCGGGCTACACCTTC.